This T cell receptor beta chain was captured in a study of cytomegalovirus exposure and HLA in healthy donors. From germline, CDR1 is MNHEY and CDR2 SVGAGI. V lost 5 bases and J 5 bases, leaving 18 bases between the germline ends. The CDR3 sequence is 15 residues long. 13 Jbeta primers and 60 Vbeta primers were used for the PCR. The assay was immunoSEQ multiplex PCR, and TCRdb's table has in-frame clones only and misses some. This sample yields 150,000 to 170,000 clones, of which around 74% are seen a single time; roughly 2.8% belongs to the top ten. This clone was seen only once. This receptor was taken from a man aged 18 to 29 in good health and CMV-seronegative. The genes are TRBV6-5 and TRBJ1-1, with D maybe TRBD1 (5 bases). The sample comprised PBMCs. CDR3 coding DNA: TGTGCCAGCAGTCCTCCGCGGGGGGGAGAGACTGAAGCTTTCTTT. Residues: CASSPPRGGETEAFF.